The subject of this entry is one T cell receptor (beta chain). The junction and the germline gene differ at one end; a read error may be behind it. Co-extraction of both nucleic acids (RNA and DNA) used 20-30 mg of unsorted bulk tissue. The sample is drawn from a study of tumor-infiltrating lymphocytes in primary liver carcinoma. This CDR3 is 16 amino acids long. CDR1 is SGHVS and CDR2 is FQNEAQ in the germline V gene. With a constant-region primer, TCR beta cDNA was made from approximately 500 ng of total RNA. Libraries for TCR beta were built through three nested multiplex PCR rounds, which together made up a slightly modified ARM-PCR procedure. With TRBV1-TRBV30 forward primers and a C-beta reverse primer, the first two PCR rounds were run for around 10 cycles each. TCRdb reanalysed the multiplex PCR reads using MiXCR and keeps one entry per CDR3 protein. The data hold about 50,000 distinct CDR3 sequences, with 70% to 80% observed a single time.

The chain has TRBV7-8 and TRBJ2-3; D may be TRBD2 (7 bases). The clonotype originates from a man in his forties or fifties with primary liver carcinoma and hepatitis B virus infection. The specimen sequenced was liver tumor tissue from sampling region 5. Subset here: tumor region T5, tumor centre. This CDR3 reads CASSSTRGGYSDTQYF. DNA of the CDR3: TGTGCCAGCAGCTCAACAAGGGGGGGATACTCGGATACGCAATATTTT.